These 20 T cell receptor beta chains were sequenced from one sample in a study of blood T cell repertoires in COVID-19. Measured with immunoSEQ multiplex PCR; TCRdb has only the in-frame clones, and not every one. This table has roughly 99,000 clones, under 95% appearing once. The specimen was peripheral blood. These receptors all stem from a woman aged 25 to 39 with acute or convalescent COVID-19.

This chain connects TRBV28 to TRBJ1-5, with 7 bases lining up with TRBD1. J lost 6 bases, V lost 10 bases, and 6 bases had no gene match. Germline V gene data show CDR1 as MDHEN and CDR2 as SYDVKM. The CDR3 is made up of 12 amino acids. The CDR3, as DNA: TGTGCCACAGGGGGGAATGGTCAGCCCCAGCATTTT. It yields the protein CATGGNGQPQHF.

The chain has TRBV28 and TRBJ1-5; D may be TRBD1 (6 bases). Trimming took off 6 bases at V and 0 bases at J, with 18 bases between the two ends. Per germline, CDR1 MDHEN and CDR2 SYDVKM. This CDR3 comprises 17 residues. The CDR3 reads CASRIGGALFSNQPQHF. Here the CDR3 DNA reads TGTGCCAGCAGGATAGGGGGAGCCTTATTTAGCAATCAGCCCCAGCATTTT.

This chain links TRBV2 with TRBJ1-6; 7 nucleotides agree with TRBD1. CDR1 and CDR2 (germline): SNHLY, FYNNEI. This CDR3 contains 14 residues. The V and J ends lost 6 bases and 6 bases, in that order; junction bases with no gene match: 5. The CDR3 spells CASSRDSINSPLHF. CDR3 coding DNA: TGTGCCAGCAGCCGGGACAGTATTAATTCACCCCTCCACTTT.

CDR3 DNA: TGCGCCAGCAGCTTGGGACAGGGGGCGCGGGGCTACACCTTC. Translating gives CASSLGQGARGYTF. This rearrangement joins TRBV5-1 to TRBJ1-2; 10 positions agree with TRBD1. The trim removed 0 bases at V and 8 bases at J, leaving 4 bases unmatched. The CDR3 totals 14 residues. In germline, CDR1 is SGHRS, CDR2 YFSETQ.

Notes on this clone: Other DNA sequences within the sample encode an identical CDR3. The chain uses TRBV4-3 and TRBJ2-7, with 11 nucleotides matching TRBD2. The CDR3 contains 16 residues. V lost 0 bases and J lost 3; bases outside the gene matches: 4. Per the germline V gene, CDR1 is LGHNA and CDR2 is YSLEER. This chain's CDR3 is CASSQDLLAGDYEQYF. CDR3 DNA sequence: TGCGCCAGCAGCCAAGATCTACTAGCGGGGGACTACGAGCAGTACTTC.

The rearrangement links TRBV28 to TRBJ1-1; D ambiguous. The CDR3 extends over 13 amino acids. The germline V gene encodes CDR1 MDHEN and CDR2 SYDVKM. V lost 7 bases and J lost 1, with 10 bases in between. The DNA for the CDR3 is TGTGCCAGCATAAATATCCCGAACACTGAAGCTTTCTTT. It encodes CASINIPNTEAFF.

The genes are TRBV5-6 and TRBJ1-5; 8 bases match TRBD1. CDR3 length equals 16 residues. The germline V gene encodes CDR1 SGHDT and CDR2 YYEEEE. The V segment lost 0 bases and the J segment 3 bases; nucleotides outside the gene matches: 5. DNA for the CDR3: TGTGCCAGCAGCTTGGCAGGGGGCCCCAACAATCAGCCCCAGCATTTT. As protein: CASSLAGGPNNQPQHF. Full variable domain (rest looked up from reference TRBV5-6 and TRBJ1-5): DAGVTQSPTHLIKTRGQQVTLRCSPKSGHDTVSWYQQALGQGPQFIFQYYEEEERQRGNFPDRFSGHQFPNYSSELNVNALLLGDSALYLCASSLAGGPNNQPQHFGDGTRLSIL.

The chain has TRBV6-2 or TRBV6-3 and TRBJ2-5; 7 bases align to TRBD2. The CDR3 has 14 amino acids. The germline V gene encodes CDR1 MNHEY and CDR2 SVGEGT. Germline trimming cut 2 bases from V and 6 bases from J; bases unmatched to any gene: 6. This chain's CDR3 is CASSYGGSPKTQYF. The CDR3 bases are TGTGCCAGCAGTTACGGCGGGAGTCCCAAGACCCAGTACTTC.

The chain links TRBV28 to TRBJ1-1; 8 bases match TRBD1. Germline CDR1 and CDR2: MDHEN and SYDVKM. The V and J ends lost 3 bases and 2 bases, in that order; junction bases with no gene match: 8. This CDR3 spans 16 amino acids. The CDR3 sequence: CASSFHGQGTNTEAFF. CDR3 bases: TGTGCCAGCAGTTTCCATGGACAGGGTACAAACACTGAAGCTTTCTTT.

CDR3 coding DNA: TGTGCCAGCAGTAACCGGGAACCTTCACCCCTCCACTTT. This sequence encodes CASSNREPSPLHF. V is TRBV12-3 or TRBV12-4 and J is TRBJ1-6, with no clear D. The V end lost 5 bases, the J end lost 9 bases, and 11 bases lay between the germline ends. This CDR3 contains 13 residues.

The V gene is TRBV11-2, the J gene TRBJ1-1; 7 nucleotides agree with TRBD1. Germline values: CDR1 SGHAT, CDR2 FQNNGV. The J segment lost 4 bases and the V segment lost 0 bases, leaving 11 bases of the junction unmatched. This CDR3 is 17 amino acids long. CDR3 bases: TGTGCCAGCAGCTTAGAAAGACAGGGTTGGGTCGGCACTGAAGCTTTCTTT. Residues: CASSLERQGWVGTEAFF.

The chain recombines TRBV18 with TRBJ1-2; possible D gene TRBD1, 5 bases. CDR3 length equals 22 residues. Per germline, CDR1 KGHSH and CDR2 LQKENI. The V gene lost 1 base and the J gene lost 4 bases, with 34 bases spanning the gap. CDR3 sequence reads: CASSPRLPGTGSRPIRLYGYTF. The CDR3 DNA reads TGTGCCAGCTCACCACGGCTCCCCGGGACTGGCTCTAGACCAATTAGGCTCTATGGCTACACCTTC.

This chain uses TRBV28 with TRBJ2-1; 7 positions match TRBD2. V lost 2 bases to trimming and J lost 6 bases; unmatched junction nucleotides: 4. Per the germline V gene, CDR1 is MDHEN and CDR2 is SYDVKM. The CDR3 loop spans 14 amino acids. The CDR3 region has the DNA TGTGCCAGCAGTTTAGCGGGAGAAGTCAATGAGCAGTTCTTC. Amino acids: CASSLAGEVNEQFF.

This chain uses TRBV19 with TRBJ1-3; D is unclear. The CDR3 sequence is 14 residues long. Germline CDR1 is LNHDA and CDR2 is SQIVND (reference sequence). V lost 1 base, J lost 1 base, and 5 bases lay in between. CDR3: CASSIGLSGNTIYF. CDR3 nucleotide sequence: TGTGCCAGTAGTATAGGCCTATCTGGAAACACCATATATTTT.

The V call is TRBV10-1, the J call TRBJ2-3; TRBD2 aligns across 7 bases. V lost 6 bases to trimming and J lost 2 bases; unmatched junction nucleotides: 2. Germline CDR1 is WNHNN and CDR2 is SYGVQD (reference sequence). The CDR3 runs to 13 residues. The CDR3 is CASSRDYTDTQYF. In DNA, the CDR3 is TGCGCCAGCAGCCGGGACTACACAGATACGCAGTATTTT.

The chain uses TRBV11-1 and TRBJ2-5, with a tentative D call TRBD2 (5 bases). The CDR3 is made up of 15 amino acids. Germline CDR1 is SGHAT and CDR2 is FQDESV (reference sequence). Trimming stripped 6 bases from V and 5 bases from J, with 19 bases between. The DNA for the CDR3 is TGTGCCAGCAGTTTGGTGGACTCCCCCAGGGAGACCCAGTACTTC. Amino acids: CASSLVDSPRETQYF.

The chain recombines TRBV30 with TRBJ2-7; D gene unclear. There are 14 residues in the CDR3. Per the germline V gene, CDR1 is GTSNPN and CDR2 is SVGIG (reference sequence). The V end was cut by 3 bases, the J end by 3 bases, with 15 bases between. The CDR3 loop reads CAWSPVLYHYEQYF. The CDR3 DNA reads TGTGCCTGGAGCCCTGTCCTCTACCACTACGAGCAGTACTTC.

The chain employs TRBV15 and TRBJ2-2, with a tentative D call TRBD2 (7 bases). The germline V gene encodes CDR1 LNHNV and CDR2 YYDKDF (reference sequence). There are 16 residues in the CDR3. Trimming pared 3 bases from V and 0 bases from J, leaving 11 bases between. The CDR3 protein is CATSRGGASNTGELFF. The CDR3 DNA sequence: TGTGCCACCAGCAGGGGGGGGGCTTCGAACACCGGGGAGCTGTTTTTT.

This chain joins TRBV28 and TRBJ2-7; 9 bases map to TRBD1. Germline V gene sequence: CDR1 MDHEN, CDR2 SYDVKM. The CDR3 consists of 15 residues. V lost 5 bases, J lost 12 bases, and 17 bases stayed unmatched. This CDR3 reads CASSPGDRAFLSPYF. The CDR3 DNA is TGTGCCAGCAGTCCCGGGGACAGGGCCTTCTTAAGTCCGTACTTC.

The chain uses TRBV27 and TRBJ1-1, with 9 bases aligning to TRBD1. There are 17 residues in the CDR3. The ends lost 1 base at V and 0 bases at J; junction bases unmatched: 6. The germline V gene encodes CDR1 MNHEY and CDR2 SMNVEV (reference sequence). The CDR3 DNA sequence: TGTGCCAGCAGTTTATGGGGGACAGGGACTATGAACACTGAAGCTTTCTTT. It translates to CASSLWGTGTMNTEAFF.